This T cell receptor beta chain was sequenced in a study of T-cell memory formation after mild COVID-19. Background on the study: TCR clusters were mostly donor specific.

The V and J ends lost 5 bases and 1 base respectively, with 14 bases between them. The germline V gene has CDR1 SGHVS and CDR2 FQNEAQ. CDR3 length: 16 residues. This clonotype was seen a few times. The antigen is undetermined. Study findings and constraints: Nothing showed for sure that second-wave clones peaking on day 37 were SARS-CoV-2 specific.

Libraries for TCRalpha and TCRbeta carried sample barcodes and unique molecular identifiers via 5'RACE. TCRdb itself ran the 5' RACE reads through MiXCR, one entry per CDR3 protein. Of hundreds of thousands of distinct CDR3 sequences in the sample, 15% to 20% were seen once. The TCR originated in a man aged 18 to 35 who had mild COVID-19 (a few samples of this study predate the infection). Cell type and time point are not known. This chain links TRBV7-8 with TRBJ2-2; D is perhaps TRBD1 (6 bases). Sequencing input: PBMCs or a T cell subset sorted from them (not recorded which). CDR3 bases: TGTGCCAGCAGCGGAGTTGACAGGAGGAACACCGGGGAGCTGTTTTTT. Residues: CASSGVDRRNTGELFF.